This TCR beta chain stems from a study of control samples from healthy donors and cancer patients. Generated by immunoSEQ multiplex PCR, the TCRdb table keeps only in-frame clones and is missing some. The sample has around 110,000 clones; 80% to 90% are singletons. CDR1 and CDR2 from the germline V gene are WSHSY and SAAADI. The ends were cut back, 7 bases at V and 7 bases at J, with 25 bases in the middle. CDR3 size: 16 residues. There are a few counts of this clone. This TCR derives from a woman between 50 and 59 years old with colorectal cancer. The material sequenced was PBMCs. The chain links TRBV10-2 to TRBJ1-2; no firm D call. The CDR3 DNA is TGCGCCAGCACCGACGGCTATCCCTCTTCTATTTCTGGCTACACCTTC. Its translation: CASTDGYPSSISGYTF.